This T cell receptor (beta chain) stems from a study of blood T cell repertoires in COVID-19. In the study overall: PBMCs, B-cell-depleted T cells, or T cells provided the cDNA or gDNA that made up the material.

The germline CDR1 and CDR2 sequences are SGHTA and FQGTGA. The CDR3 is 15 amino acids. V lost 0 bases, J lost 4 bases, and 3 bases stayed unmatched. The authors' processing: Reference gene primer amplification gave nucleated cell count estimates. Sequencing was performed with immunoSEQ multiplex PCR; in TCRdb, only in-frame clones are kept and a portion is missing. The V and J calls and the clone size are those of that table, but D and trimming were determined from the DNA. The profile shows about 150,000 clones, 84% of them singletons. The chain employs TRBV7-3 and TRBJ2-3; 8 positions match TRBD2. The source material was peripheral blood. The receptor was isolated from a man between 65 and 85 years old with acute or convalescent COVID-19. Written as DNA, the CDR3 is TGTGCCAGCAGCTTAACTAGCGGGAATCCAGATACGCAGTATTTT. It specifies CASSLTSGNPDTQYF.